This T cell receptor beta chain was sequenced during a study of CD8 T cells in ankylosing spondylitis. Study results and limitations: Ankylosing spondylitis blood seemed to carry a telltale TCR beta motif made of several highly homologous variants.

MiXCR was run by TCRdb on the 5' RACE reads, yielding one entry per CDR3 protein. The sample includes 290,000 or so distinct CDR3 sequences, about 20% of them seen just once. Looked up from germline, CDR1 is SEHNR and CDR2 is FQNEAQ (reference sequence). Trimming removed 3 bases from V and 5 bases from J; junction bases left unmatched: 8. This CDR3 contains 15 residues. On this clonotype itself: Its antigen is currently unknown.

This sequence originates from a female donor with ankylosing spondylitis or in good health (not recorded which). Material: blood, either unsorted or a sorted T cell fraction (not recorded which). The V and J genes are TRBV7-9 and TRBJ1-2; TRBD1 agrees at 8 bases. Written as DNA, the CDR3 is TGTGCCAGCAGCTTCGGTGGGACAGGATTGTATGGCTACACCTTC. It translates to CASSFGGTGLYGYTF.